Given below is one T cell receptor beta chain in context. Its specificity is unknown. The sample belongs to a study of shared clonotypes between healthy human individuals. Study processing details: Junction-only sequences without quality scores came from ImmunoSEQ, so filtering differed. This table comes from immunoSEQ multiplex PCR, and its TCRdb copy is limited to in-frame clones, with some not included. V and J calls plus clone size are reproduced from that table; the DNA served to infer D and trimming. The sample lists around 2.1 million clones, under 97% occurring once. V gave up 0 bases and J gave up 1 base, with 9 bases separating them. The CDR3 extends over 15 amino acids. Germline V gene data show CDR1 as ENHRY and CDR2 as SYGVKD. Study findings and constraints: It was observed that roughly 5.4% of naive CD4 clonotypes were shared across a handful of donors. Among non-shared clonotypes, generation probabilities were lower than among those shared by all four donors. Generally, estimated richness proved larger in naive subsets than it did in memory subsets.

The sample consisted of naive CD4+ T cells sorted from blood. The subset denotes: CD45RA+ positively selected. This chain links TRBV10-3 with TRBJ2-5; no reliable D call. The clonotype was recovered from a man younger than 30 in good health. CDR3 sequence (DNA): TGTGCCATCAGTGAGTCGGGGATTATCCAAGAGACCCAGTACTTC. As protein: CAISESGIIQETQYF.